Shown below are 5 T cell receptor beta chains from a single sample sequenced in a study of control samples from healthy donors and cancer patients. Produced via immunoSEQ multiplex PCR; TCRdb's table is partial and in-frame only. The sample has approximately 35,000 clones; approximately 94% are singletons. The material sequenced was PBMCs. These receptors all come from a man aged 40-50 years with colorectal cancer.

Of note for this clone: Other DNA sequences within the sample encode an identical CDR3. The rearrangement links TRBV2 to TRBJ2-4; D might be TRBD1 (5 bases). The CDR3 extends over 15 amino acids. From germline, CDR1 is SNHLY and CDR2 FYNNEI. With 3 bases removed from V and 6 bases from J, the gap between germline ends came to 15 bases. The CDR3 loop reads CASSEVLVRVNIQYF. DNA for the CDR3: TGTGCCAGCAGTGAGGTTTTGGTCAGGGTAAACATTCAGTACTTC.

The chain uses TRBV7-8 and TRBJ2-7; tentatively, D is TRBD2 (5 bases). Germline V gene lookup returns CDR1 SGHVS and CDR2 FQNEAQ. The germline V and J ends were trimmed by 8 bases and 5 bases, with 16 bases remaining between them. This CDR3 comprises 13 residues. CDR3 nucleotide sequence: TGTGCCAGCCGGCCGGGATTGCTGAACGAGCAGTACTTC. Its protein product is CASRPGLLNEQYF.

This clone has only one observation. This chain links TRBV6-5 with TRBJ2-4; D is ambiguous. The V end lost 7 bases, the J end lost 7 bases, and 5 bases lay between the germline ends. This CDR3 spans 10 amino acids. The germline gives CDR1 MNHEY, CDR2 SVGAGI. This CDR3 reads CASTGNIQYF. The CDR3 bases are TGTGCCAGCACCGGGAACATTCAGTACTTC.

This clone was detected once. V is TRBV18 and J is TRBJ1-1; a weak D match, TRBD1 (5 bases). The V and J ends lost 0 bases and 4 bases respectively, with 15 bases between them. Germline-derived CDR1 and CDR2 are KGHSH and LQKENI. The CDR3 runs to 16 residues. In DNA form, the CDR3 reads TGTGCCAGCTCACCACCGGGGGGGACCCAGTCCACTGAAGCTTTCTTT. Translating gives CASSPPGGTQSTEAFF. Supplemented by reference TRBV18 and TRBJ1-1, the full variable domain reads NAGVMQNPRHLVRRRGQEARLRCSPMKGHSHVYWYRQLPEEGLKFMVYLQKENIIDESGMPKERFSAEFPKEGPSILRIQQVVRGDSAAYFCASSPPGGTQSTEAFFGQGTRLTVV.

V and J are TRBV14 and TRBJ2-2; possibly TRBD1 for D (5 bases). The CDR3 length is 16 residues. Trimming cost V 2 bases and J 0 bases, with 10 bases left between them. CDR1 is SGHDN and CDR2 is FVKESK in the germline V gene. The CDR3 sequence: CASSQKGFANTGELFF. The CDR3 DNA sequence: TGTGCCAGCAGCCAAAAGGGGTTCGCGAACACCGGGGAGCTGTTTTTT.